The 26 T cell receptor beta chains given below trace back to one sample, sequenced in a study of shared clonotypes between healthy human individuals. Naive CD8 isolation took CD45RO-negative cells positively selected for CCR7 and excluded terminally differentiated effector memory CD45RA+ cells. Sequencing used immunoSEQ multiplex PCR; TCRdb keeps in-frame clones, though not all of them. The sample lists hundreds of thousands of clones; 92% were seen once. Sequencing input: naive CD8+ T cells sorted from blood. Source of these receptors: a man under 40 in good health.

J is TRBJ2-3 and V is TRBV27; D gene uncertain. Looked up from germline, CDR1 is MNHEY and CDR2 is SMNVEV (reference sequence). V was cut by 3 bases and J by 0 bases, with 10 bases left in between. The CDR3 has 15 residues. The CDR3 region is CASSFGPLSTDTQYF. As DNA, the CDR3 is TGTGCCAGCAGTTTCGGGCCGCTTAGCACAGATACGCAGTATTTT.

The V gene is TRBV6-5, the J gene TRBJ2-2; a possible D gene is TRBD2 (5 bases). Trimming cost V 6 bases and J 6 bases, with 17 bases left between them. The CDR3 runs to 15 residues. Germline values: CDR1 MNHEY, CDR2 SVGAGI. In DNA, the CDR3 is TGTGCCAGCAGCCCCCCGACCAGAGGGTCCGGGGAGCTGTTTTTT. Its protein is CASSPPTRGSGELFF.

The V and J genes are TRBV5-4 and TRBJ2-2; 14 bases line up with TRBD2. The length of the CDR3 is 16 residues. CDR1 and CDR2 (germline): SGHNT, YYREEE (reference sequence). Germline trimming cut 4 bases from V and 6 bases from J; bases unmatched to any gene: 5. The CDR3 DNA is TGTGCCAGCAGCGGTGGGACTAGCGGGAGCTCCGGGGAGCTGTTTTTT. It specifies CASSGGTSGSSGELFF.

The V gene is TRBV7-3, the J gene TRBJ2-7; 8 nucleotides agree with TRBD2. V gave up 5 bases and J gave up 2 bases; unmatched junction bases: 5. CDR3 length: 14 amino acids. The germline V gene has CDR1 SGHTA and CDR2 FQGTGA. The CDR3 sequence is CASSTRLAPYEQYF. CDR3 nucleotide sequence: TGTGCCAGCAGCACCAGACTAGCGCCCTACGAGCAGTACTTC.

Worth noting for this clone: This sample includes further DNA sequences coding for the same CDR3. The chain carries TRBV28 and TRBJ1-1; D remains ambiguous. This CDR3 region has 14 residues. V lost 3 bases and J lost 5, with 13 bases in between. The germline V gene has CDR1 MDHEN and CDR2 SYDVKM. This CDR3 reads CASSFGVGGTEAFF. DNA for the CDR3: TGTGCCAGCAGTTTTGGAGTTGGCGGGACTGAAGCTTTCTTT.

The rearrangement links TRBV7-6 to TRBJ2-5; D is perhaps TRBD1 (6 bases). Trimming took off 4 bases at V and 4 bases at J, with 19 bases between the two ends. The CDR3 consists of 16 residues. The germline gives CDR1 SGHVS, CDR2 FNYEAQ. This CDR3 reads CASSSGAEGESETQYF. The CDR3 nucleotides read TGTGCCAGCAGCTCAGGGGCGGAAGGGGAGTCAGAGACCCAGTACTTC.

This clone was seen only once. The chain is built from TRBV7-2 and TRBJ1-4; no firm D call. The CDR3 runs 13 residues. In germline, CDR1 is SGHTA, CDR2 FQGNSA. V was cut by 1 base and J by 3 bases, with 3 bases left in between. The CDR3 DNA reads TGTGCCAGCAGCTTAGGACCTAATGAAAAACTGTTTTTT. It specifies CASSLGPNEKLFF.

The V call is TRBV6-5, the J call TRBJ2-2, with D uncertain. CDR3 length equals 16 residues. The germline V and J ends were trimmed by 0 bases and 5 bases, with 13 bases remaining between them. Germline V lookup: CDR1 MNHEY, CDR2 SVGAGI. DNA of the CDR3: TGTGCCAGCAGTTACTCGAGAGGCGCTCGAACCGGGGAGCTGTTTTTT. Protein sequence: CASSYSRGARTGELFF.

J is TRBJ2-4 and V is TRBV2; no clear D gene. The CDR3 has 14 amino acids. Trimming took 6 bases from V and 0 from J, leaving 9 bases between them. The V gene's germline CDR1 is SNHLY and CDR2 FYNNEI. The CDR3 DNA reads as TGTGCCAGCAGCTTCATGGAAGCCAAAAACATTCAGTACTTC. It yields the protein CASSFMEAKNIQYF.

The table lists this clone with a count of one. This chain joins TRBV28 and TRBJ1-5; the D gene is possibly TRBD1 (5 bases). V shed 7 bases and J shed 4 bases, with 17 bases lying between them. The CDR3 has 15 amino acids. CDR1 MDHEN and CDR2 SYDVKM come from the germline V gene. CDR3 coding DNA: TGTGCCAGCAATCTGACTCCAGGGTCTAATCAGCCCCAGCATTTT. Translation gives CASNLTPGSNQPQHF.

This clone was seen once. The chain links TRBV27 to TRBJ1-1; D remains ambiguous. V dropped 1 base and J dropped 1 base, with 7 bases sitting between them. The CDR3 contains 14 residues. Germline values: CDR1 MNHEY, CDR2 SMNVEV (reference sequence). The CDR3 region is CASSLLAGNTEAFF. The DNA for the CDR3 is TGTGCCAGCAGTTTATTGGCTGGGAACACTGAAGCTTTCTTT.

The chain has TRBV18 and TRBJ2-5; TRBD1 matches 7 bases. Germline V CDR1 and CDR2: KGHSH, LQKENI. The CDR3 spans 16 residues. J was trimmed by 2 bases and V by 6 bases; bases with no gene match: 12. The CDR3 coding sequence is TGTGCCAGCTCTCGGGACAGTGGGAGAGAACAAGAGACCCAGTACTTC. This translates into CASSRDSGREQETQYF.

CDR3 coding DNA: TGTGCCAGCAGCCCCACATATCGCTACACCTTC. Amino acids: CASSPTYRYTF. The chain combines TRBV7-9 with TRBJ1-2, with unresolved D. Germline-derived CDR1 and CDR2 are SEHNR and FQNEAQ (reference sequence). V gave up 5 bases and J gave up 9 bases, with 10 bases separating them. This CDR3 has 11 residues.

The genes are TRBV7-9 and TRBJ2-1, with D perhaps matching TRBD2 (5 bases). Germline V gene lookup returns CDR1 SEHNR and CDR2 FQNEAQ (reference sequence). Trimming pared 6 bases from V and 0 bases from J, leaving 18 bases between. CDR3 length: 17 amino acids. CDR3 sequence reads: CASSYPPGVSSYNEQFF. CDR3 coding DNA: TGTGCCAGCAGTTACCCCCCCGGGGTGAGCTCCTACAATGAGCAGTTCTTC.

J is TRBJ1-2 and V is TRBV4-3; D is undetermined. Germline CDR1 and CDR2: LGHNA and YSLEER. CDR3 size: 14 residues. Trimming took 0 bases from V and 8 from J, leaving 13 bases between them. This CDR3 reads CASSQDTAGFGYTF. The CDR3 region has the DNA TGCGCCAGCAGCCAAGACACCGCTGGGTTCGGCTACACCTTC.

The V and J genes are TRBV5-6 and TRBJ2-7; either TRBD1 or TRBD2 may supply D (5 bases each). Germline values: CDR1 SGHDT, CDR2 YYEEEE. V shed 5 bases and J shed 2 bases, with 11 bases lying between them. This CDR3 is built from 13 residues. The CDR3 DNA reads TGTGCCAGCAGTTGGGACGGGACCTACGAGCAGTACTTC. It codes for CASSWDGTYEQYF. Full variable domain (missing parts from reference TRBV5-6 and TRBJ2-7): DAGVTQSPTHLIKTRGQQVTLRCSPKSGHDTVSWYQQALGQGPQFIFQYYEEEERQRGNFPDRFSGHQFPNYSSELNVNALLLGDSALYLCASSWDGTYEQYFGPGTRLTVT.

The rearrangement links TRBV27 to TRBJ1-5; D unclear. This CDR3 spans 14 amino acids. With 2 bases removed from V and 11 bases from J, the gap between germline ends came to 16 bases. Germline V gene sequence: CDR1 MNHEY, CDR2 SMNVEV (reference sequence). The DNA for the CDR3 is TGTGCCAGCAGTTTACGGTCCTTCCAATCAGCCCAGCATTTT. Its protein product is CASSLRSFQSAQHF.

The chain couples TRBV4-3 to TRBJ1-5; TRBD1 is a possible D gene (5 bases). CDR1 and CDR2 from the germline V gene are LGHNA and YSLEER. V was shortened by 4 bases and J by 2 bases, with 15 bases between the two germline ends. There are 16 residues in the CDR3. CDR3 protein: CASSPRLGARNQPQHF. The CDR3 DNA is TGCGCCAGCAGCCCGCGTTTAGGGGCCCGCAATCAGCCCCAGCATTTT.

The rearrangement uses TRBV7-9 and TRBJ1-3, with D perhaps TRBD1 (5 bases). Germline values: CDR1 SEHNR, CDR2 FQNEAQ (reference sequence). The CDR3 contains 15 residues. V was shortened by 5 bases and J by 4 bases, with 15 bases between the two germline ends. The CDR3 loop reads CASSTTGGSGNTIYF. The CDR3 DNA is TGTGCCAGCAGCACTACCGGGGGTTCCGGAAACACCATATATTTT. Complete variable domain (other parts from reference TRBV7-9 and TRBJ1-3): DTGVSQNPRHKITKRGQNVTFRCDPISEHNRLYWYRQTLGQGPEFLTYFQNEAQLEKSRLLSDRFSAERPKGSFSTLEIQRTEQGDSAMYLCASSTTGGSGNTIYFGEGSWLTVV.

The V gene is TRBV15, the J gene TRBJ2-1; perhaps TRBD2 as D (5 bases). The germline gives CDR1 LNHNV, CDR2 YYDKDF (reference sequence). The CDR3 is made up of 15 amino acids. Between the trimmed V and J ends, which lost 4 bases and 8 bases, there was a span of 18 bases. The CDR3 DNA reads TGTGCCACCAGCACTCTAGCAGGCTCCTGGGATGAGCAGTTCTTC. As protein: CATSTLAGSWDEQFF. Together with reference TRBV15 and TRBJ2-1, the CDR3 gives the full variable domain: DAMVIQNPRYQVTQFGKPVTLSCSQTLNHNVMYWYQQKSSQAPKLLFHYYDKDFNNEADTPDNFQSRRPNTSFCFLDIRSPGLGDTAMYLCATSTLAGSWDEQFFGPGTRLTVL.

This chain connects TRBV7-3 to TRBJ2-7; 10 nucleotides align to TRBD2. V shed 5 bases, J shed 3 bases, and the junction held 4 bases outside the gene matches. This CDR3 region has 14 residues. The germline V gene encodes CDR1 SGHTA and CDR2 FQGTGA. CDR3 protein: CASSPSGSSYEQYF. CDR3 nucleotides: TGTGCCAGCAGCCCTAGCGGGAGTAGCTACGAGCAGTACTTC.

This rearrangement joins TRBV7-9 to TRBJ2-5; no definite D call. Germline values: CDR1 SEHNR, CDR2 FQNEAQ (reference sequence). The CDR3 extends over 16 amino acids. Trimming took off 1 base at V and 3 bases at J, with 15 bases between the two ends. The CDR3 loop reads CASSLVVLQRKETQYF. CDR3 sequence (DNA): TGTGCCAGCAGCTTAGTTGTTTTACAGAGAAAAGAGACCCAGTACTTC.

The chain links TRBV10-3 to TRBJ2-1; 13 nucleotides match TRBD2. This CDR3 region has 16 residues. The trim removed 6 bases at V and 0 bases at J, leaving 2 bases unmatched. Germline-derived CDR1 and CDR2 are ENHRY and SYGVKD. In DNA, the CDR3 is TGTGCCATCAGCGGGACTAGCGGGAACTCCTACAATGAGCAGTTCTTC. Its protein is CAISGTSGNSYNEQFF.

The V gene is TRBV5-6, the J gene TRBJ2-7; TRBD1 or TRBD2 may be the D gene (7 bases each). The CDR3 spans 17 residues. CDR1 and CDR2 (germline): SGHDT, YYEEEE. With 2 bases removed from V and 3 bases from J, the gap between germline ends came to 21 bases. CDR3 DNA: TGTGCCAGCAGCTTACTCCGTAGACAGGGAGGGTTCTACGAGCAGTACTTC. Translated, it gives CASSLLRRQGGFYEQYF.

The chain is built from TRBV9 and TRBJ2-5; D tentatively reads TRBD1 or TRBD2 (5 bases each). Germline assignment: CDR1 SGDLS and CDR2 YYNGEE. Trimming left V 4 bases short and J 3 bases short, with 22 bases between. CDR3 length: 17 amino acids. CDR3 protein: CASSPGGTGLNEETQYF. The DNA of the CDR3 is TGTGCCAGCAGCCCTGGGGGAACAGGTTTGAATGAAGAGACCCAGTACTTC.

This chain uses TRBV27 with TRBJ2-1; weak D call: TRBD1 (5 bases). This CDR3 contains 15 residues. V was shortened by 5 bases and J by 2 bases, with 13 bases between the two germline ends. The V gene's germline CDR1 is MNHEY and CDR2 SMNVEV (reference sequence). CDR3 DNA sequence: TGTGCCAGCAGTGAAGGGGCGGTAGCCTACAATGAGCAGTTCTTC. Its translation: CASSEGAVAYNEQFF.